The 15 T cell receptor beta chains below were found in one sample sequenced in a study of shared clonotypes between healthy human individuals. Libraries were prepared by immunoSEQ multiplex PCR; TCRdb keeps only in-frame clonotypes and omits some of them. The profile shows 2 million to 2.5 million clones, 93% of them singletons. The sequenced sample was naive CD4+ T cells from PBMCs. Subset meaning: CD45RA+ positively selected. The receptor set was obtained from a young man in good health. Some clones in this sample may be carry-over from other donors' samples.

The chain combines TRBV7-9 with TRBJ2-5; 10 positions match TRBD1. The CDR3 loop spans 17 amino acids. The germline CDR1 and CDR2 sequences are SEHNR and FQNEAQ (reference sequence). V was clipped by 1 base and J by 0 bases; unmatched bases: 5. In DNA form, the CDR3 reads TGTGCCAGCAGCTTAGGAGTGGGACAGGGGTACCAAGAGACCCAGTACTTC. It translates to CASSLGVGQGYQETQYF.

The chain recombines TRBV9 with TRBJ2-7; no firm D call. Germline V gene lookup returns CDR1 SGDLS and CDR2 YYNGEE. The CDR3 is made up of 14 amino acids. V was clipped by 6 bases and J by 6 bases, with 19 bases between them. In nucleotides, the CDR3 is TGTGCCAGCAACGATGGCCCATATTCCCTCGAGCAGTACTTC. Amino acids: CASNDGPYSLEQYF.

The chain links TRBV30 to TRBJ2-1; 9 bases agree with TRBD2. The CDR3 runs 20 residues. CDR1 is GTSNPN and CDR2 is SVGIG in the germline V gene (reference sequence). V lost 1 base and J lost 9; bases outside the gene matches: 25. The CDR3 spells CAWSALRRGGRARGWIEQFF. The CDR3 coding sequence is TGTGCCTGGAGTGCCCTTAGGAGGGGCGGGAGGGCCCGGGGTTGGATTGAGCAGTTCTTC.

This clone was seen once. The chain is built from TRBV7-3 and TRBJ2-2; 10 bases fit TRBD2. The V gene's germline CDR1 is SGHTA and CDR2 FQGTGA. CDR3 length: 15 residues. Germline trimming cut 5 bases from V and 5 bases from J; bases unmatched to any gene: 5. The CDR3 DNA reads TGTGCCAGCAGCGCCAGCGGGAGGGTTACCGGGGAGCTGTTTTTT. It encodes CASSASGRVTGELFF.

V is TRBV28 and J is TRBJ2-7; 9 positions agree with TRBD1. The CDR3 runs to 15 residues. CDR1 and CDR2 (germline): MDHEN, SYDVKM. V lost 4 bases and J lost 5; bases outside the gene matches: 9. CDR3 nucleotide sequence: TGTGCCAGCAGTTACCGGGACAGGGCTGTCCACGAGCAGTACTTC. Amino acids: CASSYRDRAVHEQYF. Drawing the rest from reference TRBV28 and TRBJ2-7, the complete variable domain is DVKVTQSSRYLVKRTGEKVFLECVQDMDHENMFWYRQDPGLGLRLIYFSYDVKMKEKGDIPEGYSVSREKKERFSLILESASTNQTSMYLCASSYRDRAVHEQYFGPGTRLTVT.

The chain employs TRBV14 and TRBJ1-2; 9 nucleotides align to TRBD1. With V trimmed by 3 bases and J by 2 bases, 13 bases remained unmatched. Germline CDR1 SGHDN, CDR2 FVKESK. This CDR3 spans 18 amino acids. CDR3 sequence reads: CASSHRRDRASSNYGYTF. Here the CDR3 DNA reads TGTGCCAGCAGCCATCGGCGGGACAGGGCCTCTTCCAACTATGGCTACACCTTC.

The V call is TRBV7-8, the J call TRBJ2-7; possible D gene TRBD2, 6 bases. The CDR3 is 15 amino acids. Looked up from germline, CDR1 is SGHVS and CDR2 is FQNEAQ. Trimming cost V 3 bases and J 3 bases, with 15 bases left between them. DNA of the CDR3: TGTGCCAGCAGCTTGAGTCTGGGGGGATTCTACGAGCAGTACTTC. Residues: CASSLSLGGFYEQYF.

The chain couples TRBV6-5 to TRBJ1-5, with D tentatively TRBD1 (5 bases). Trimming shortened V by 0 bases and J by 9 bases, and 6 bases separated the two germline ends. The germline V gene encodes CDR1 MNHEY and CDR2 SVGAGI. The CDR3 runs 12 residues. The DNA for the CDR3 is TGTGCCAGCAGTTACTCGCAGGGGCCCCAGCATTTT. Translating gives CASSYSQGPQHF.

This clone has a single count. The CDR3 nucleotides are TGTGCCAGCAGTTACTCTTATGATAGTGGAACTTACGAGCAGTACTTC. It encodes CASSYSYDSGTYEQYF. The J gene is TRBJ2-7, the V gene TRBV6-5; D remains ambiguous. Germline lookup yields CDR1 MNHEY and CDR2 SVGAGI. The CDR3 covers 16 residues. V lost 0 bases and J 4 bases, leaving 16 bases between the germline ends.

Notes on this clone: In the same sample, other DNA sequences code for this CDR3. The chain uses TRBV28 and TRBJ1-2; 7 nucleotides align to TRBD1. This CDR3 region has 13 residues. Germline-derived CDR1 and CDR2 are MDHEN and SYDVKM. The CDR3 bases are TGTGCTTCCACCCCAGGGGGGGGCTATGGCTACACCTTC. Amino acid sequence: CASTPGGGYGYTF.

This chain connects TRBV11-2 to TRBJ2-7; no reliable D call. Germline V gives CDR1 SGHAT, CDR2 FQNNGV. V was pared by 1 base and J by 5 bases, with 12 bases between. This CDR3 has 14 residues. In DNA, the CDR3 is TGTGCCAGCAGCTTAGTGGGCGGAGCCCACGAGCAGTACTTC. It translates to CASSLVGGAHEQYF.

The chain combines TRBV18 with TRBJ2-4; D is tentatively TRBD1 or TRBD2 (5 bases each). Trimming cost V 4 bases and J 1 base, with 14 bases left between them. The germline V gene has CDR1 KGHSH and CDR2 LQKENI. The CDR3 loop spans 16 amino acids. In nucleotides, the CDR3 is TGTGCCAGCTCACTCCGGGACGGCTCGGCCAAAAACATTCAGTACTTC. This encodes CASSLRDGSAKNIQYF.

The chain has TRBV29-1 and TRBJ2-7; 10 bases are shared with TRBD2. CDR1 and CDR2 (germline): SQVTM, ANQGSEA. This CDR3 region has 12 residues. After removal of 4 bases from V and 10 bases from J, the junction contained 7 bases not matched to a gene. This chain's CDR3 is CSVGASGSHQYF. In DNA form, the CDR3 reads TGCAGCGTTGGGGCTAGCGGGAGTCATCAGTACTTC.

The chain couples TRBV28 to TRBJ1-2; D not resolved. Trimming removed 3 bases from V and 8 bases from J, with 13 bases in between. CDR1 is MDHEN and CDR2 is SYDVKM in the germline V gene. This CDR3 is built from 13 residues. CDR3 in amino acids: CASSFVSVRGYTF. CDR3 sequence (DNA): TGTGCCAGCAGTTTTGTGTCAGTGAGGGGCTACACCTTC.

The chain carries TRBV5-1 and TRBJ2-1, with D possibly being TRBD1 (6 bases). CDR3 length equals 15 residues. Per germline, CDR1 SGHRS and CDR2 YFSETQ. The V gene lost 5 bases and the J gene lost 4 bases, with 16 bases spanning the gap. The CDR3: CASRQNGQLYNEQFF. The CDR3 DNA is TGCGCCAGCAGACAAAACGGACAGCTTTACAATGAGCAGTTCTTC.